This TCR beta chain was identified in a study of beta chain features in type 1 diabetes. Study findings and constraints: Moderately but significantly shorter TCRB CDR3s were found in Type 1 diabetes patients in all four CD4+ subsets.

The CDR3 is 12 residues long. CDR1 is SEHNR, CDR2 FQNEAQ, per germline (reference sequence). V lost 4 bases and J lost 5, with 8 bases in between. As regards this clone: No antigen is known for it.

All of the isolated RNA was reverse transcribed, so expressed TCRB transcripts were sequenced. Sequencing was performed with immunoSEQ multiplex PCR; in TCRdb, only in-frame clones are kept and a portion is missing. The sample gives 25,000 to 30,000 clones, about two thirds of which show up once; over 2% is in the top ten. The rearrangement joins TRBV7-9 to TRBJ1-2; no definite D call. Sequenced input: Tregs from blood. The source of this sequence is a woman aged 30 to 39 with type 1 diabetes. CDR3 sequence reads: CASSSSFYGYTF. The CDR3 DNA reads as TGTGCCAGCAGCTCCTCCTTTTATGGCTACACCTTC.